This T cell receptor beta chain was captured in a study of T cell responses to AZD1222 COVID-19 vaccine. Looking at the study overall: Second-dose schedules of about 4 or about 12 weeks were combined.

The CDR3 extends over 11 amino acids. Trimming shortened V by 2 bases and J by 6 bases, and 4 bases separated the two germline ends. Sequencing was performed with immunoSEQ multiplex PCR; in TCRdb, only in-frame clones are kept and a portion is missing. The sample lists about 120,000 clones, around 81% seen once, with 4% to 5% in the top ten. Whole-study results and caveats: Nearly half of spike-specific TCRs reportedly target variant regions that are unmutated in the B.1.351 and B.1.1.7 variants. The peak T cell response came first, and repertoires were sampled only after it.

As to this clone: Its antigen remains unidentified.

The chain employs TRBV12-3 or TRBV12-4 and TRBJ1-1; D call uncertain. The starting material was peripheral blood, obtained on day 0 of AZD1222 vaccination. The receptor comes from an adult in good health. This CDR3 is CASSLKAEAFF. In nucleotides, the CDR3 is TGTGCCAGCAGTTTAAAGGCTGAAGCTTTCTTT.